These 21 T cell receptor beta chains were sequenced from one sample in a study of control samples from healthy donors and cancer patients. Sequencing used immunoSEQ multiplex PCR; TCRdb keeps in-frame clones, though not all of them. In the table there are 90,000 to 100,000 clones, 79% of which are singletons. The specimen sequenced was blood. The receptor set was obtained from a woman aged 25 to 39 in good health.

The chain employs TRBV5-6 and TRBJ2-7, with 9 bases fitting TRBD1. The CDR3 runs to 14 residues. V gave up 4 bases and J gave up 5 bases; unmatched junction bases: 7. Germline V gene data show CDR1 as SGHDT and CDR2 as YYEEEE. The CDR3 loop is CASSTGTGFHEQYF. CDR3 DNA: TGTGCCAGCAGCACCGGGACAGGGTTCCACGAGCAGTACTTC. The entire variable domain, with the rest obtained from reference TRBV5-6 and TRBJ2-7, is as follows: DAGVTQSPTHLIKTRGQQVTLRCSPKSGHDTVSWYQQALGQGPQFIFQYYEEEERQRGNFPDRFSGHQFPNYSSELNVNALLLGDSALYLCASSTGTGFHEQYFGPGTRLTVT.

V and J are TRBV19 and TRBJ1-1; D unclear. V lost 1 base, J lost 1 base, and 4 bases lay in between. The CDR3 runs to 13 residues. Germline V gene data show CDR1 as LNHDA and CDR2 as SQIVND (reference sequence). The CDR3 spells CASSIVENTEAFF. CDR3 nucleotides: TGTGCCAGTAGTATAGTAGAGAACACTGAAGCTTTCTTT.

This clone was seen a single time. The V call is TRBV4-3, the J call TRBJ1-2; TRBD1 matches at 8 bases. With 5 bases clipped from V and 4 bases from J, the junction kept 15 bases outside the gene matches. The CDR3 is 17 residues long. The germline gives CDR1 LGHNA, CDR2 YSLEER. The CDR3 reads CASSEGDSGGRSYGYTF. In DNA form, the CDR3 reads TGCGCCAGCAGCGAAGGGGATTCAGGGGGCCGTTCCTATGGCTACACCTTC.

This chain uses TRBV21-1 with TRBJ2-7; the table's D gene call, TRBD1, was not cross checked with the DNA. TRBV21-1 is a recognized pseudogene. The CDR3 sequence is 13 residues long. CDR3 sequence: CASDLGQGNEQYF. CDR3 sequence (DNA): TGTGCCAGCGACTTAGGACAGGGGAACGAGCAGTACTTC.

This clone was observed a single time. The rearrangement joins TRBV24-1 to TRBJ2-2, with unresolved D. CDR1 and CDR2 from the germline V gene are KGHDR and SFDVKD. This CDR3 has 16 residues. Trimming took off 2 bases at V and 4 bases at J, with 13 bases between the two ends. CDR3 bases: TGTGCCACCAGTGATTCCGGCAGAAGAGCCACCGGGGAGCTGTTTTTT. Its protein product is CATSDSGRRATGELFF.

The chain is built from TRBV7-8 and TRBJ2-3; D is possibly TRBD1 or TRBD2 (5 bases each). V lost 3 bases to trimming and J lost 6 bases, with 16 bases between them. This CDR3 comprises 15 residues. Germline-derived CDR1 and CDR2 are SGHVS and FQNEAQ. The CDR3 sequence is CASSFPRAGGDTQYF. CDR3 DNA sequence: TGTGCCAGCAGCTTCCCGAGGGCTGGGGGTGATACGCAGTATTTT.

This clone was recorded only once. This chain uses TRBV24-1 with TRBJ1-1, with unresolved D. V was clipped by 5 bases and J by 1 base, with 7 bases between them. From germline, CDR1 is KGHDR and CDR2 SFDVKD. This CDR3 spans 13 amino acids. As DNA, the CDR3 is TGTGCCACCAGTGTTCGGGGGAACACTGAAGCTTTCTTT. Translation: CATSVRGNTEAFF.

This clone was detected once. The chain carries TRBV6-5 and TRBJ1-5; TRBD1 is a possible D gene (6 bases). This CDR3 is built from 15 residues. Germline CDR1 MNHEY, CDR2 SVGAGI. The V end lost 6 bases, the J end lost 2 bases, and 14 bases lay between the germline ends. For the CDR3, the DNA is TGTGCCAGCAGCCCCGAGGGGGGAGGCAATCAGCCCCAGCATTTT. Protein: CASSPEGGGNQPQHF.

This clone appeared a few times. The chain links TRBV11-2 to TRBJ2-1, with a possible D match to TRBD2 (5 bases). V lost 0 bases and J lost 12, with 18 bases in between. The germline V gene encodes CDR1 SGHAT and CDR2 FQNNGV. The CDR3 is made up of 15 amino acids. The CDR3 region is CASSLDAASSRSQFF. The CDR3, as DNA: TGTGCCAGCAGCTTAGATGCGGCTAGCTCCAGATCGCAGTTCTTC.

The chain recombines TRBV3-1 (or the pseudogene TRBV3-2) with TRBJ2-7; D is unresolved. The germline V and J ends were trimmed by 1 base and 5 bases, with 15 bases remaining between them. Germline V gene data show CDR1 as LGHDT and CDR2 as YNNKEL (reference sequence). The CDR3 length is 15 residues. DNA for the CDR3: TGTGCCAGCAGCCAAGCCGCCGGATACCTTCACGAGCAGTACTTC. Encoded protein: CASSQAAGYLHEQYF.

V gene TRBV10-3 combines with J gene TRBJ1-1; 8 bases align to TRBD1. This CDR3 has 14 residues. The germline V gene encodes CDR1 ENHRY and CDR2 SYGVKD. J lost 4 bases, V lost 7 bases, and 8 bases had no gene match. The CDR3 spells CAITPTGERTEAFF. The CDR3 DNA reads as TGTGCCATCACCCCGACAGGGGAACGCACTGAAGCTTTCTTT.

The chain carries TRBV7-8 and TRBJ1-6; the match to TRBD1 covers 8 bases. With 5 bases clipped from V and 7 bases from J, the junction kept 4 bases outside the gene matches. This CDR3 is 14 amino acids long. Germline CDR1 and CDR2: SGHVS and FQNEAQ. CDR3 protein: CASSPRQGNSPLHF. DNA for the CDR3: TGTGCCAGCAGCCCTCGACAGGGGAATTCACCCCTCCACTTT.

The rearrangement uses TRBV6-5 and TRBJ1-2, with 9 bases identical to TRBD1. The germline V gene has CDR1 MNHEY and CDR2 SVGAGI. This CDR3 has 15 amino acids. Trimming cost V 3 bases and J 6 bases; bases outside gene matches: 8. CDR3 region: CASSYSPGQGHGYTF. The CDR3 DNA sequence: TGTGCCAGCAGTTATAGCCCAGGACAGGGGCATGGCTACACCTTC.

The chain is built from TRBV6-5 and TRBJ1-1; perhaps TRBD1 as D (6 bases). With 4 bases removed from V and 4 bases from J, the gap between germline ends came to 13 bases. This CDR3 has 14 amino acids. CDR1 MNHEY and CDR2 SVGAGI come from the germline V gene. CDR3 coding DNA: TGTGCCAGCAGTTGGGGCAGGGGCCGCACTGAAGCTTTCTTT. This codes for CASSWGRGRTEAFF.

With regard to this clone: Other DNA variants within this sample encode the same CDR3. The CDR3 reads CASSIGGQTGGQPQHF. Written as DNA, the CDR3 is TGTGCCAGTAGTATAGGGGGACAGACGGGGGGGCAGCCCCAGCATTTT. This chain joins TRBV19 and TRBJ1-5, with 7 bases that match TRBD1. The CDR3 consists of 16 residues. The germline CDR1 and CDR2 sequences are LNHDA and SQIVND (reference sequence). V was pared by 1 base and J by 7 bases, with 10 bases of the junction left unmatched. The full variable domain, rest sourced from reference TRBV19 and TRBJ1-5, is DGGITQSPKYLFRKEGQNVTLSCEQNLNHDAMYWYRQDPGQGLRLIYYSQIVNDFQKGDIAEGYSVSREKKESFPLTVTSAQKNPTAFYLCASSIGGQTGGQPQHFGDGTRLSIL.

The genes are TRBV5-6 and TRBJ2-5; D not certain. CDR1 SGHDT and CDR2 YYEEEE come from the germline V gene. V gave up 1 base and J gave up 1 base, with 8 bases separating them. The CDR3 covers 14 residues. The CDR3 DNA follows: TGTGCCAGCAGCTTGTCTGGACCCCAAGAGACCCAGTACTTC. Protein: CASSLSGPQETQYF.

This chain connects TRBV6-1 to TRBJ1-1; D perhaps matches TRBD1 (6 bases). The CDR3 length is 15 residues. V lost 1 base to trimming and J lost 5 bases, with 14 bases between them. Germline V gives CDR1 MNHNS, CDR2 SASEGT. CDR3 in DNA: TGTGCCAGCAGTGAAGTCGGGGGGGCGAGAACTGAAGCTTTCTTT. As protein: CASSEVGGARTEAFF.

This sequence joins TRBV30 and TRBJ1-2, with TRBD1 matching 11 bases. The CDR3 loop spans 14 amino acids. The V and J ends lost 3 bases and 4 bases, in that order; junction bases with no gene match: 4. Germline assignment: CDR1 GTSNPN and CDR2 SVGIG (reference sequence). The CDR3 spells CAWSTGTGGYGYTF. DNA of the CDR3: TGTGCCTGGAGCACCGGGACAGGGGGCTATGGCTACACCTTC.

The chain is built from TRBV3-1 (or the pseudogene TRBV3-2) and TRBJ2-7, with 8 bases that match TRBD1. V shed 0 bases, J shed 4 bases, and the junction held 8 bases outside the gene matches. This CDR3 contains 16 residues. Germline CDR1 and CDR2: LGHDT and YNNKEL (reference sequence). As DNA, the CDR3 is TGTGCCAGCAGCCAAGATATCCCCAGACAGGGGTACGAGCAGTACTTC. Amino acids: CASSQDIPRQGYEQYF.

This clone showed up just once. The rearrangement joins TRBV9 to TRBJ1-6; 7 nucleotides agree with TRBD1. The germline gives CDR1 SGDLS, CDR2 YYNGEE. After removal of 3 bases from V and 10 bases from J, the junction contained 4 bases not matched to a gene. This CDR3 contains 13 residues. CDR3 coding DNA: TGTGCCAGCAGCGGTACAGGGGTCTCACCCCTCCACTTT. This codes for CASSGTGVSPLHF.

Points on this clone: The same CDR3 also results from other DNA sequences found in this sample. The DNA for the CDR3 is TGTGCCAGTAGCCGAGTGTTTCGGGGCGGCGCACAGGAGACCCAGTACTTC. Its translation: CASSRVFRGGAQETQYF. This chain links TRBV19 with TRBJ2-5; D is tentatively TRBD1 or TRBD2 (5 bases each). V gave up 6 bases and J gave up 5 bases, with 25 bases separating them. The CDR3 consists of 17 residues. Germline V lookup: CDR1 LNHDA, CDR2 SQIVND (reference sequence).